The 26 T cell receptor beta chains given below trace back to one sample, sequenced in a study of CD8+ T cells in alopecia areata. Treatment denoted: oral pan-JAK inhibitor, 5-10 mg twice daily. Sequencing templates came from extracted RNA that was reverse transcribed into cDNA. TCRdb's table, derived via immunoSEQ multiplex PCR, lists solely in-frame clones and lacks some. The sample contains under 150,000 clones, 50% to 65% of which appear only once. Source: CD4+ T cells sorted from blood, taken at week 24, from a patient treated with tofacitinib. The source of these receptors is a human donor with alopecia areata.

This sequence joins TRBV7-2 and TRBJ2-7; D is tentatively TRBD1 or TRBD2 (6 bases each). V lost 1 base and J 2 bases, leaving 9 bases between the germline ends. Looked up from germline, CDR1 is SGHTA and CDR2 is FQGNSA. CDR3 length: 14 residues. In DNA, the CDR3 is TGTGCCAGCAGCTTAGAGAGGGGGGCCTACGAGCAGTACTTC. Translated, it gives CASSLERGAYEQYF.

The chain employs TRBV14 and TRBJ2-7; maybe TRBD1 (6 bases). With 4 bases removed from V and 2 bases from J, the gap between germline ends came to 12 bases. Germline CDR1 SGHDN, CDR2 FVKESK. The CDR3 has 14 amino acids. The CDR3 reads CASSPRDNTYEQYF. In nucleotides, the CDR3 is TGTGCCAGCAGCCCCCGGGACAATACCTACGAGCAGTACTTC. The entire variable domain, with the rest obtained from reference TRBV14 and TRBJ2-7, is as follows: EAGVTQFPSHSVIEKGQTVTLRCDPISGHDNLYWYRRVMGKEIKFLLHFVKESKQDESGMPNNRFLAERTGGTYSTLKVQPAELEDSGVYFCASSPRDNTYEQYFGPGTRLTVT.

The chain has TRBV5-4 and TRBJ2-1, with TRBD2 matching over 10 bases. Unmatched junction bases numbered 8, after V lost 5 bases and J lost 0 bases. CDR3 length: 17 amino acids. The germline gives CDR1 SGHNT, CDR2 YYREEE (reference sequence). The CDR3 here is CASSHGLAVSSYNEQFF. CDR3 nucleotide sequence: TGTGCCAGCAGTCATGGACTAGCGGTAAGCTCCTACAATGAGCAGTTCTTC. Combining the CDR3 with reference TRBV5-4 and TRBJ2-1 gives the whole variable domain ETGVTQSPTHLIKTRGQQVTLRCSSQSGHNTVSWYQQALGQGPQFIFQYYREEENGRGNFPPRFSGLQFPNYSSELNVNALELDDSALYLCASSHGLAVSSYNEQFFGPGTRLTVL.

In its sample, this clone was seen a few times. The V call is TRBV28, the J call TRBJ1-2; 11 bases line up with TRBD1. With V trimmed by 6 bases and J by 7 bases, 7 bases remained unmatched. Germline CDR1 and CDR2: MDHEN and SYDVKM. There are 14 residues in the CDR3. CDR3 loop: CASSTGQGARGYTF. The CDR3 coding sequence is TGTGCCAGCAGCACCGGACAGGGGGCGCGTGGCTACACCTTC.

The V gene is TRBV7-2, the J gene TRBJ1-5, with a tentative D call TRBD1 (5 bases). V lost 5 bases to trimming and J lost 0 bases, with 17 bases between them. Germline CDR1 and CDR2: SGHTA and FQGNSA. CDR3 size: 17 residues. CDR3 loop: CASSPRTGLNSNQPQHF. The CDR3 bases are TGTGCCAGCAGCCCTCGAACAGGCCTAAATAGCAATCAGCCCCAGCATTTT.

V and J are TRBV30 and TRBJ1-5, with a possible D match to TRBD1 (5 bases). The CDR3 is 14 amino acids. Per the germline V gene, CDR1 is GTSNPN and CDR2 is SVGIG (reference sequence). Trimming pared 5 bases from V and 2 bases from J, leaving 13 bases between. Written as DNA, the CDR3 is TGTGCCTGGGAGGCCCCACAGGGCAATCAGCCCCAGCATTTT. Its protein product is CAWEAPQGNQPQHF.

The chain employs TRBV21-1 and TRBJ1-4; TRBD1 is taken as the D call from the table, unchecked against the DNA. TRBV21-1 is labeled a pseudogene. This CDR3 region has 13 residues. Here the CDR3 DNA reads TGTGCCAGCATGGGACAGGGGCCGGAAAAACTGTTTTTT. This translates into CASMGQGPEKLFF.

The CDR3 DNA reads as TGTGCCAGCAGTCCGGGGGGACAGTCTGTTACCGAAGCTTTCTTT. Translating gives CASSPGGQSVTEAFF. The chain uses TRBV27 and TRBJ1-1; 7 nucleotides line up with TRBD1. J gave up 8 bases and V 5 bases, and 14 bases lay outside the gene matches. Germline CDR1 reads MNHEY; CDR2 reads SMNVEV (reference sequence). The CDR3 is 15 residues long.

This clone came up a few times. The J gene is TRBJ2-5, the V gene TRBV9; D perhaps matches TRBD2 (6 bases). Germline V gene data show CDR1 as SGDLS and CDR2 as YYNGEE. Trimming pared 2 bases from V and 0 bases from J, leaving 11 bases between. This CDR3 has 15 residues. The CDR3: CASSVNPGDQETQYF. The CDR3 DNA sequence: TGTGCCAGCAGCGTGAATCCGGGGGACCAAGAGACCCAGTACTTC.

The chain carries TRBV7-2 and TRBJ1-6, with D unclear. The CDR3 extends over 14 amino acids. Trimming took off 2 bases at V and 10 bases at J, with 12 bases between the two ends. Germline V CDR1 and CDR2: SGHTA, FQGNSA. CDR3 coding DNA: TGTGCCAGCAGCTTAATACTGGGTCCCTCACCCCTCCACTTT. It is translated as CASSLILGPSPLHF.

This chain connects TRBV4-2 to TRBJ1-1; 8 nucleotides align to TRBD1. CDR3 length: 14 residues. Germline lookup yields CDR1 LGHNA and CDR2 YNFKEQ. Germline trimming cut 4 bases from V and 4 bases from J; bases unmatched to any gene: 5. The CDR3 loop reads CASSRLTGGTEAFF. In nucleotides, the CDR3 is TGTGCCAGCAGCCGCCTAACAGGGGGCACTGAAGCTTTCTTT.

The rearrangement uses TRBV4-1 and TRBJ2-2; D gene unclear. The germline V gene has CDR1 MGHRA and CDR2 YSYEKL. The CDR3 runs 16 residues. V was pared by 1 base and J by 0 bases, with 9 bases between. In DNA form, the CDR3 reads TGCGCCAGCAGCCAAGTTGAGGTAGCGAACACCGGGGAGCTGTTTTTT. Amino acid sequence: CASSQVEVANTGELFF.

The chain joins TRBV27 to TRBJ2-5; tentatively, D is TRBD1 or TRBD2 (5 bases each). The CDR3 has 15 residues. Germline CDR1 MNHEY, CDR2 SMNVEV (reference sequence). V was shortened by 6 bases and J by 2 bases, with 16 bases between the two germline ends. In DNA form, the CDR3 reads TGTGCCAGCAGCCGAGGGGCTAGCTTTCAAGAGACCCAGTACTTC. This codes for CASSRGASFQETQYF.

This chain uses TRBV5-6 with TRBJ1-2; D uncertain. Germline V CDR1 and CDR2: SGHDT, YYEEEE. The CDR3 contains 13 residues. V lost 0 bases and J lost 4, with 7 bases in between. The CDR3 DNA is TGTGCCAGCAGCTTGGACAGTTCCTATGGCTACACCTTC. This encodes CASSLDSSYGYTF.

The chain couples TRBV5-1 to TRBJ1-4; the D gene is possibly TRBD1 (6 bases). V gave up 0 bases and J gave up 6 bases, with 9 bases separating them. The CDR3 contains 14 residues. CDR1 and CDR2 from the germline V gene are SGHRS and YFSETQ. CDR3 residues: CASSLGGPDEKLFF. CDR3 sequence (DNA): TGCGCCAGCAGCTTGGGGGGGCCGGATGAAAAACTGTTTTTT.

This chain uses TRBV10-3 with TRBJ2-1; no firm D call. Germline V gene data show CDR1 as ENHRY and CDR2 as SYGVKD. The CDR3 runs to 11 residues. The V end was cut by 6 bases, the J end by 8 bases, with 8 bases between. In nucleotides, the CDR3 is TGTGCCATCAGAGGCCGGGATGAGCAGTTCTTC. Encoded protein: CAIRGRDEQFF.

The chain is built from TRBV7-9 and TRBJ2-3; D remains ambiguous. Germline-derived CDR1 and CDR2 are SEHNR and FQNEAQ (reference sequence). Trimming left V 1 base short and J 4 bases short, with 9 bases between. CDR3 length: 14 residues. The CDR3 nucleotides read TGTGCCAGCAGCTTAGGGGTCCGGGCAGATACGCAGTATTTT. Translated: CASSLGVRADTQYF.

In this sample, this clone turned up a few times. The chain has TRBV15 and TRBJ2-4; 8 bases line up with TRBD1. The CDR3 has 19 residues. The germline gives CDR1 LNHNV, CDR2 YYDKDF (reference sequence). Germline trimming cut 0 bases from V and 0 bases from J; bases unmatched to any gene: 10. CDR3: CATSRDAPTGVLAKNIQYF. The DNA for the CDR3 is TGTGCCACCAGCAGAGATGCGCCGACAGGGGTATTAGCCAAAAACATTCAGTACTTC.

J is TRBJ2-5 and V is TRBV5-1, with 7 bases aligning to TRBD1. The CDR3 runs 13 residues. Germline V gene data show CDR1 as SGHRS and CDR2 as YFSETQ. Trimming cost V 4 bases and J 3 bases; bases outside gene matches: 3. The CDR3 reads CASSIGQEETQYF. CDR3 sequence (DNA): TGCGCCAGCAGCATTGGACAGGAAGAGACCCAGTACTTC. The complete variable domain, with remaining parts taken from reference TRBV5-1 and TRBJ2-5, reads KAGVTQTPRYLIKTRGQQVTLSCSPISGHRSVSWYQQTPGQGLQFLFEYFSETQRNKGNFPGRFSGRQFSNSRSEMNVSTLELGDSALYLCASSIGQEETQYFGPGTRLLVL.

This rearrangement joins TRBV10-3 to TRBJ1-2, with no clear D. Germline V lookup: CDR1 ENHRY, CDR2 SYGVKD. The CDR3 is 12 residues long. Trimming took 2 bases from V and 5 from J, leaving 6 bases between them. The chain's CDR3 is CAISEGVYGYTF. The CDR3 DNA sequence: TGTGCCATCAGTGAGGGAGTTTATGGCTACACCTTC.

CDR3: CASGYREGGNYGYTF. The CDR3 DNA follows: TGTGCCAGCGGGTACAGGGAGGGGGGTAACTATGGCTACACCTTC. This chain links TRBV27 with TRBJ1-2, with TRBD1 as a possible D gene (6 bases). The CDR3 covers 15 residues. Germline loops: CDR1 MNHEY, CDR2 SMNVEV (reference sequence). V was clipped by 8 bases and J by 1 base, with 17 bases between them.

The chain joins TRBV5-6 to TRBJ1-1; D gene unclear. From germline, CDR1 is SGHDT and CDR2 YYEEEE. The V and J ends lost 6 bases and 2 bases respectively, with 8 bases between them. This CDR3 is 12 amino acids long. CDR3 loop: CASKTLNTEAFF. The CDR3 bases are TGTGCCAGCAAGACACTTAACACTGAAGCTTTCTTT.

The chain carries TRBV7-6 and TRBJ2-7; tentative D call: TRBD1 (8 bases). This CDR3 has 15 residues. Germline assignment: CDR1 SGHVS and CDR2 FNYEAQ. The V gene lost 6 bases and the J gene lost 6 bases, with 21 bases spanning the gap. CDR3 residues: CASSLRGGQVSEQYF. The CDR3 DNA is TGTGCCAGCAGTCTTAGGGGGGGACAGGTGAGCGAGCAGTACTTC.

The chain employs TRBV15 and TRBJ1-2; D is unclear. CDR1 LNHNV and CDR2 YYDKDF come from the germline V gene (reference sequence). The CDR3 sequence is 12 residues long. Trimming took 5 bases from V and 8 from J, leaving 12 bases between them. CDR3 amino acids: CATSGGGRGYTF. The CDR3 nucleotides are TGTGCCACCAGCGGCGGAGGACGAGGCTACACCTTC.

In its sample, this clone was seen a few times. The chain has TRBV2 and TRBJ1-2, with D tentatively TRBD1 (5 bases). The CDR3 consists of 12 residues. Germline values: CDR1 SNHLY, CDR2 FYNNEI. V was clipped by 8 bases and J by 7 bases, with 14 bases between them. The CDR3, as DNA: TGTGCCAGCCGGGCGGGCCAGGGTGGCTACACCTTC. This translates into CASRAGQGGYTF.

The chain combines TRBV29-1 with TRBJ2-1; 8 bases map to TRBD2. The length of the CDR3 is 13 residues. V shed 7 bases and J 5 bases; nucleotides not matched to a gene: 7. The germline V gene encodes CDR1 SQVTM and CDR2 ANQGSEA. This CDR3 is CSAAGGFNNEQFF. CDR3 coding DNA: TGCAGCGCGGCGGGGGGATTCAACAATGAGCAGTTCTTC.